A single sample gave rise to the 20 T cell receptor beta chains below, sequenced in a study of response to subunit inactivated influenza vaccine. TCRdb re-called the RT-PCR reads with MiXCR, one entry per CDR3 protein. The data hold 560,000 or so distinct CDR3 sequences, with approximately 7.1% observed a single time. Sequencing used PBMCs from blood, obtained 23 to 25 months after vaccination. Receptors originate from a man in his fifties or sixties who received an inactivated influenza vaccine.

There are a few counts of this clonotype. The chain links TRBV7-2 to TRBJ2-2; D perhaps matches TRBD1 (6 bases). The CDR3 spans 16 residues. Per the germline V gene, CDR1 is SGHTA and CDR2 is FQGNSA. The ends were cut back, 1 base at V and 6 bases at J, with 15 bases in the middle. CDR3 sequence: CASSLVDQGLAGELFF. The CDR3 region has the DNA TGTGCCAGCAGCTTAGTAGATCAGGGGTTAGCCGGGGAGCTGTTTTTT.

This chain joins TRBV7-8 and TRBJ2-2; the D gene is possibly TRBD1 (5 bases). CDR1 and CDR2 from the germline V gene are SGHVS and FQNEAQ. This CDR3 has 17 residues. Trimming removed 2 bases at V and 1 base at J, with 14 bases between. Written as DNA, the CDR3 is TGTGCCAGCAGCTTACCGGGCAGGGCGAAGAACACCGGGGAGCTGTTTTTT. This codes for CASSLPGRAKNTGELFF.

The table lists this clonotype with a few counts. The chain has TRBV28 and TRBJ1-4, with D possibly TRBD1 on 5 matching bases. With 2 bases removed from V and 10 bases from J, the gap between germline ends came to 11 bases. The CDR3 runs 13 residues. The V gene's germline CDR1 is MDHEN and CDR2 SYDVKM. The CDR3, as DNA: TGTGCCAGCAGTTTAGTCAGGGATGGAAAACTGTTTTTT. Its translation is CASSLVRDGKLFF.

This clonotype has at least ten counts. DNA of the CDR3: TGTGCCAGCAGCTTGACAGGGACAGGGAGCGAGCAGTACTTC. Translation gives CASSLTGTGSEQYF. The chain has TRBV7-3 and TRBJ2-7; 9 bases align to TRBD1. CDR1 and CDR2 from the germline V gene are SGHTA and FQGTGA. J was trimmed by 6 bases and V by 3 bases; bases with no gene match: 6. The CDR3 covers 14 residues. The variable domain in full, with the rest retrieved from reference TRBV7-3 and TRBJ2-7, is GAGVSQTPSNKVTEKGKYVELRCDPISGHTALYWYRQSLGQGPEFLIYFQGTGAADDSGLPNDRFFAVRPEGSVSTLKIQRTERGDSAVYLCASSLTGTGSEQYFGPGTRLTVT.

The V gene is TRBV29-1, the J gene TRBJ1-6, with D tentatively TRBD1 (6 bases). CDR1 SQVTM and CDR2 ANQGSEA come from the germline V gene. V lost 7 bases and J lost 7, with 14 bases in between. The CDR3 length is 13 residues. DNA for the CDR3: TGCAGCGCCGCCGGGGGGCCAAATTCACCCCTCCACTTT. It yields the protein CSAAGGPNSPLHF.

Many counts were recorded for this clonotype. This chain joins TRBV12-3 or TRBV12-4 and TRBJ2-2; 7 positions match TRBD1. CDR3 size: 14 residues. V lost 7 bases to trimming and J lost 2 bases; unmatched junction nucleotides: 4. DNA of the CDR3: TGTGCCAGCATAGGGGGCAGCAACACCGGGGAGCTGTTTTTT. This codes for CASIGGSNTGELFF.

This clonotype was seen a few times. The chain joins TRBV2 to TRBJ1-1; no definite D call. Germline V lookup: CDR1 SNHLY, CDR2 FYNNEI. Deletions cut 1 base from V and 5 bases from J, with 11 bases between. The CDR3 contains 14 residues. CDR3 sequence: CASSEEGLGTEAFF. DNA of the CDR3: TGTGCCAGCAGTGAAGAGGGCTTGGGGACTGAAGCTTTCTTT.

This clonotype appeared a few times. The rearrangement uses TRBV4-1 and TRBJ1-3; no definite D call. Trimming pared 4 bases from V and 5 bases from J, leaving 15 bases between. Germline V gene lookup returns CDR1 MGHRA and CDR2 YSYEKL. The CDR3 is made up of 15 amino acids. CDR3 sequence: CASSLTGLLRNTIYF. In nucleotides, the CDR3 is TGCGCCAGCAGCCTCACCGGACTCCTTAGAAACACCATATATTTT.

This clonotype occurred many times. The chain couples TRBV28 to TRBJ2-4, with TRBD2 matching 11 bases. V dropped 3 bases and J dropped 9; count of bases not matched to a gene: 7. CDR1 and CDR2 from the germline V gene are MDHEN and SYDVKM. CDR3 length: 15 amino acids. The CDR3 bases are TGTGCCAGCAGTTTTGTAGCGGGGGGGCCTGGCATTCAGTACTTC. It yields the protein CASSFVAGGPGIQYF. The complete variable domain, with remaining parts taken from reference TRBV28 and TRBJ2-4, reads DVKVTQSSRYLVKRTGEKVFLECVQDMDHENMFWYRQDPGLGLRLIYFSYDVKMKEKGDIPEGYSVSREKKERFSLILESASTNQTSMYLCASSFVAGGPGIQYFGAGTRLSVL.

The chain carries TRBV20-1 and TRBJ2-5, with a possible D match to TRBD1 (5 bases). Germline loops: CDR1 DFQATT, CDR2 SNEGSKA (reference sequence). Trimming cost V 3 bases and J 5 bases, with 10 bases left between them. This CDR3 is built from 12 residues. The CDR3 loop is CSASTSGETQYF. The CDR3 DNA reads TGCAGTGCTAGTACCTCAGGGGAGACCCAGTACTTC.

This clonotype was seen only once. One base away lies a much larger clone, so this may be a sequencing read error. The rearrangement joins TRBV27 to TRBJ1-2; maybe TRBD1 (5 bases). Per germline, CDR1 MNHEY and CDR2 SMNVEV (reference sequence). The CDR3 sequence is 15 residues long. V dropped 4 bases and J dropped 5 bases, with 17 bases sitting between them. The CDR3 region has the DNA TGTGCCAGCAGTTCATACTCGGGACGGCTTTATGGCTACACCTTC. Its protein product is CASSSYSGRLYGYTF.

A few counts support this clonotype. The chain recombines TRBV18 with TRBJ2-7; 9 nucleotides align to TRBD2. V was pared by 3 bases and J by 4 bases, with 4 bases of the junction left unmatched. This CDR3 has 14 amino acids. Germline V lookup: CDR1 KGHSH, CDR2 LQKENI. The chain's CDR3 is CASSPRSGGYEQYF. The DNA of the CDR3 is TGTGCCAGCTCACCGAGGAGCGGGGGGTACGAGCAGTACTTC.

In this sample, this clonotype turned up a few times. The rearrangement links TRBV2 to TRBJ1-6, with D uncertain. This CDR3 has 13 amino acids. CDR1 and CDR2 from the germline V gene are SNHLY and FYNNEI. Trimming pared 4 bases from V and 8 bases from J, leaving 9 bases between. The CDR3 nucleotides are TGTGCCAGCAGTGGGGAGTGGGATTCACCCCTCCACTTT. As protein: CASSGEWDSPLHF.

This clonotype was detected many times. The chain uses TRBV5-1 and TRBJ2-1; a possible D gene is TRBD1 (6 bases). Germline V gives CDR1 SGHRS, CDR2 YFSETQ. This CDR3 region has 15 residues. Trimming cost V 4 bases and J 6 bases, with 17 bases left between them. The CDR3 coding sequence is TGCGCCAGCAGCCCCAACTCAGGGGAGATCAATGAGCAGTTCTTC. It specifies CASSPNSGEINEQFF.

In its sample, this clonotype was seen a few times. The chain employs TRBV18 and TRBJ2-1, with D perhaps given as TRBD1 or TRBD2 (5 bases each). Between the trimmed V and J ends, which lost 6 bases and 5 bases, there was a span of 17 bases. The germline V gene encodes CDR1 KGHSH and CDR2 LQKENI. This CDR3 is built from 15 residues. The CDR3 here is CASSDSGSPHNEQFF. DNA for the CDR3: TGTGCCAGCTCGGACTCAGGGTCCCCCCACAATGAGCAGTTCTTC.

The chain has TRBV3-1 and TRBJ1-2, with 8 bases that match TRBD1. Germline V gene data show CDR1 as LGHDT and CDR2 as YNNKEL (reference sequence). The V gene end was trimmed by 5 bases and the J gene end by 3 bases; junction bases not matched to a gene: 8. This CDR3 comprises 15 residues. The CDR3 coding sequence is TGTGCCAGCAGCAATCCGGGACAGGCCCACTATGGCTACACCTTC. Its protein is CASSNPGQAHYGYTF.

The chain joins TRBV12-3 or TRBV12-4 to TRBJ2-2; TRBD2 might be the D (5 bases). CDR3 length: 15 residues. V lost 3 bases, J lost 8 bases, and 16 bases lay in between. CDR3 DNA sequence: TGTGCCAGCAGTTTCCAAAGCGGTCCTCGGGGGGAGCTGTTTTTT. Residues: CASSFQSGPRGELFF.

This sequence joins TRBV7-9 and TRBJ2-1, with TRBD2 matching 8 bases. The CDR3 runs 17 residues. Per the germline V gene, CDR1 is SEHNR and CDR2 is FQNEAQ (reference sequence). The V segment lost 11 bases and the J segment 4 bases; nucleotides outside the gene matches: 19. The CDR3 nucleotides read TGTGCCGGGACTACCGAGGTCAGCGGGAGAGATTACAATGAGCAGTTCTTC. This translates into CAGTTEVSGRDYNEQFF.

This sequence joins TRBV4-2 and TRBJ2-6; D is uncertain. The length of the CDR3 is 15 residues. CDR1 and CDR2 from the germline V gene are LGHNA and YNFKEQ. V lost 0 bases, J lost 4 bases, and 7 bases lay in between. The CDR3 loop reads CASSQETVGANVLTF. The CDR3 DNA follows: TGTGCCAGCAGCCAAGAGACGGTCGGGGCCAACGTCCTGACTTTC.

This clonotype has a count of ten or more. This chain joins TRBV5-1 and TRBJ1-1; the match to TRBD1 covers 8 bases. V shed 4 bases and J 1 base; nucleotides not matched to a gene: 9. There are 16 residues in the CDR3. Germline CDR1 SGHRS, CDR2 YFSETQ. CDR3 region: CASSLRTGMENTEAFF. As DNA, the CDR3 is TGCGCCAGCAGCCTTCGGACAGGGATGGAGAACACTGAAGCTTTCTTT.